One and the same sample provided the 3 T cell receptor beta chains below, sequenced in a study of identifying expanded T cells in peripheral blood. Some clones are missing from TCRdb's copy, which holds only in-frame ones; the method was immunoSEQ multiplex PCR. The sample carries about 90,000 clones, roughly 87% recorded once. Sequencing was performed on blood. Source of these receptors: a person aged 18 to 70 in good health.

V is TRBV12-5 and J is TRBJ1-2, with a possible D match to TRBD1 (6 bases). Trimming removed 6 bases at V and 2 bases at J, with 22 bases between. Germline lookup yields CDR1 LGHNT and CDR2 FRNRAP. The CDR3 consists of 17 residues. This chain's CDR3 is CASGADRSFPSNYGYTF. The CDR3 bases are TGTGCTAGTGGAGCGGACAGATCATTCCCATCCAACTATGGCTACACCTTC. The full variable domain, with the rest looked up from reference TRBV12-5 and TRBJ1-2, is DARVTQTPRHKVTEMGQEVTMRCQPILGHNTVFWYRQTMMQGLELLAYFRNRAPLDDSGMPKDRFSAEMPDATLATLKIQPSEPRDSAVYFCASGADRSFPSNYGYTFGSGTRLTVV.

This chain joins TRBV15 and TRBJ1-1; D remains ambiguous. From germline, CDR1 is LNHNV and CDR2 YYDKDF (reference sequence). Trimming removed 0 bases at V and 1 base at J, with 18 bases between. The CDR3 loop spans 18 amino acids. The CDR3 DNA is TGTGCCACCAGCAGAGATTATATTGGGGTGGTCCGGAACACTGAAGCTTTCTTT. This gives the protein CATSRDYIGVVRNTEAFF.

The chain uses TRBV5-4 and TRBJ2-7; possible D gene TRBD1, 5 bases. This CDR3 contains 14 residues. The germline V and J ends were trimmed by 3 bases and 6 bases, with 16 bases remaining between them. The germline gives CDR1 SGHNT, CDR2 YYREEE (reference sequence). Here the CDR3 DNA reads TGTGCCAGCAGCTCCAAGACAGAGCGCGGCGAGCAGTACTTC. Amino acids: CASSSKTERGEQYF. The variable domain in full, with the rest retrieved from reference TRBV5-4 and TRBJ2-7, is ETGVTQSPTHLIKTRGQQVTLRCSSQSGHNTVSWYQQALGQGPQFIFQYYREEENGRGNFPPRFSGLQFPNYSSELNVNALELDDSALYLCASSSKTERGEQYFGPGTRLTVT.